Listed here are 5 T cell receptor beta chains from one sample, sequenced in a study of beta chain features in type 1 diabetes. These receptors have no identified antigens. Expressed TCRB transcripts were sequenced because the isolated RNA had all been reverse transcribed beforehand. Assay: immunoSEQ multiplex PCR; the TCRdb copy retains only in-frame clones and omits some. The sample lists 500,000 to 650,000 clones; around 12% were seen once. Findings and limits, study-wide: Moderate but significant shortening of TCRB CDR3s was recorded in all four CD4+ subsets from Type 1 diabetes patients.

The source material was naive CD4+ T cells from blood. The receptors derive from a man aged 30 to 39 with type 1 diabetes.

The chain joins TRBV9 to TRBJ1-3; D unclear. CDR1 is SGDLS, CDR2 YYNGEE, per germline. Trimming pared 4 bases from V and 0 bases from J, leaving 14 bases between. The CDR3 extends over 16 amino acids. The CDR3 region is CASSSWGAASGNTIYF. CDR3 DNA: TGTGCCAGCAGCTCCTGGGGAGCGGCCTCTGGAAACACCATATATTTT.

The rearrangement joins TRBV7-2 to TRBJ2-3; D might be TRBD2 (5 bases). The V end was cut by 1 base, the J end by 0 bases, with 5 bases between. CDR1 is SGHTA and CDR2 is FQGNSA in the germline V gene. The CDR3 consists of 14 residues. CDR3 sequence: CASSLVASTDTQYF. Written as DNA, the CDR3 is TGTGCCAGCAGCTTAGTAGCGAGCACAGATACGCAGTATTTT.

The CDR3 nucleotides are TGCGCCAGCAGCTCAACAGGGGGCGGTACAGATACGCAGTATTTT. Translating gives CASSSTGGGTDTQYF. This rearrangement joins TRBV5-1 to TRBJ2-3, with TRBD1 matching 9 bases. This CDR3 is built from 15 residues. The germline CDR1 and CDR2 sequences are SGHRS and YFSETQ. V lost 3 bases, J lost 3 bases, and 5 bases stayed unmatched. The full variable domain, completed using reference TRBV5-1 and TRBJ2-3, is KAGVTQTPRYLIKTRGQQVTLSCSPISGHRSVSWYQQTPGQGLQFLFEYFSETQRNKGNFPGRFSGRQFSNSRSEMNVSTLELGDSALYLCASSSTGGGTDTQYFGPGTRLTVL.

The chain recombines TRBV7-9 with TRBJ2-7; no firm D call. The V gene lost 5 bases and the J gene lost 2 bases, with 13 bases spanning the gap. The CDR3 length is 14 residues. Germline CDR1 SEHNR, CDR2 FQNEAQ (reference sequence). The CDR3 protein is CASSPRLDAYEQYF. CDR3 nucleotides: TGTGCCAGCAGCCCCCGATTGGATGCCTACGAGCAGTACTTC.

This clone was observed a handful of times. Distinct nucleotide sequences in the sample also encode this CDR3. V usage is TRBV28 and J usage is TRBJ1-2; the match to TRBD1 covers 8 bases. The CDR3 is made up of 15 amino acids. Losses at the gene ends were 4 bases for V and 2 bases for J; bases not matched to a gene: 6. CDR1 MDHEN and CDR2 SYDVKM come from the germline V gene. This chain's CDR3 is CASSSAGTGNYGYTF. The CDR3 bases are TGTGCCAGCAGTTCCGCCGGGACAGGCAACTATGGCTACACCTTC.